This T cell receptor beta chain originates from a study of early T cells in non-severe SARS-CoV-2 infection listed by TCRdb under 2021. At the level of the whole study: Because TCR sequencing relied on bulk RNA taken from unsorted whole blood, pairing of alpha and beta chains was not possible.

Summary of the overall study and its limitations: Matching against VDJdb was skewed toward anti-spike CD8 responses, likely underestimated virus-specific expansions, and missed private and CD4 specificities.

V ends up 6 bases short and J 1 base short, with an unmatched junction base count of 4. The CDR3 contains 14 residues, cysteine and phenylalanine counted. Solely the CDR3 DNA is kept, with 42 bases framed from the first base. For CDR1 and CDR2, the germline V gene (reference sequence) lists DFQATT and SNEGSKA. Library preparation used 5' RACE. The reads were generated on a NextSeq 500. In the TCR library protocol, unique molecular identifiers were attached to individual cDNA molecules to correct for PCR bias and sequencing error. Both TCR alpha and beta chains were sequenced, and tight co-correlation was observed between alpha and beta sequence abundances in each sample. In the original analysis: Decombinator V4 was used to perform V gene, J gene and CDR3 annotation of TCR sequences. Expanded TCRs were defined as changing significantly between any two time points under a Poisson model with p below 0.0001. TCR abundances were normalised to the total number of TCRs sequenced per sample and were expressed as counts per million. TRAV1-2 paired with TRAJ12, TRAJ20 or TRAJ33 defined MAIT TCRs, while TRAV10 paired with TRAJ18 defined iNKT TCRs. VDJdb, accessed 1 November 2021, was searched for CMV, EBV and SARS-CoV-2 annotated TCRs, excluding TCRs annotated for multiple antigens. Starting from the raw public reads, TCRdb applied fastp trimming at Q25, assembled clones with MiXCR and retained in-frame beta chains. Rows are unified per CDR3 protein, each entry keeping the most common DNA and genes. The V and J calls reflect TCRdb's pipeline rather than the authors' work. The sample table holds roughly 53,000 distinct CDR3 sequences, of which around 8.5% were seen once. The ten most abundant clones make up around 21% of the sample.

This clonotype was recorded once. Its antigen has not been determined. No much larger clone is present one base from it, and per-base qualities are unavailable. A single read offers scant evidence. A case-control design nested within a healthcare worker cohort in London, UK, was used, with weekly nasopharyngeal swab PCR tests and blood sampling performed. Healthcare workers were recruited during the week of the UK lockdown, between 23 and 31 March 2020, and followed weekly for up to roughly 16 weeks. The chain couples TRBV20-1 to TRBJ2-3, with 10 middle bases fitting TRBD2. Sequenced input: whole blood. This TCR was recovered from an adult who was a healthcare worker with PCR-confirmed SARS-CoV-2 infection or an uninfected control (not recorded which). The DNA reads TGCAGTGCCCATAGCGGGGGGCGCACAGATACGCAGTATTTT. It specifies CSAHSGGRTDTQYF.